The present TCR beta chain was sequenced within a study of T cells in Graves' hyperthyroidism and ophthalmopathy. The wider study: Blood from the periphery was taken at initial diagnosis, before any treatment. General study points: Also found in blood were most expanded thyroid clonotypes above 0.001. Patients with ophthalmopathy were separated from those with stable hyperthyroidism by a 13 V-J model.

Researchers took RNA transcripts and amplified the TCR beta CDR3 regions from them. The primer set for the first-round RT-PCR of the TCR CDR3 was HTBI. TCRdb analysed the multiplex PCR reads with MiXCR anew, one entry per CDR3 protein. Of about 300,000 distinct CDR3 sequences in the sample, roughly 20% were seen once. V was cut by 4 bases and J by 4 bases, with 13 bases left in between. This CDR3 has 14 amino acids. CDR1 is KGHSH, CDR2 LQKENI, per germline. In regard to this clonotype: The antigen is unknown.

This sequence joins TRBV18 and TRBJ1-2; maybe TRBD1 (5 bases). The sequenced sample was blood. The receptor's source is a man aged 45-65 years with Graves' ophthalmopathy. As DNA, the CDR3 is TGTGCCAGCTCACTCAACGTGGGGGGCTATGGCTACACCTTC. Translated, it gives CASSLNVGGYGYTF.